This T cell receptor beta chain derives from a study of blood T cell repertoires in COVID-19. Across the whole study: The analysed material was cDNA or gDNA that came from T cells, B-cell-depleted T cells, or PBMCs.

Methods used by the authors: Amplified reference gene primers provided the basis for estimating nucleated cell counts. Profiled with immunoSEQ multiplex PCR; TCRdb holds only in-frame clones, not every one. That table is the source of V, J and clone size, and D and trimming were worked out from the DNA. The profile shows hundreds of thousands of clones, approximately 89% of them singletons. V shed 2 bases, J shed 9 bases, and the junction held 9 bases outside the gene matches. Germline lookup yields CDR1 MNHEY and CDR2 SMNVEV (reference sequence). This CDR3 region has 14 residues. The gene calls are TRBV27 and TRBJ1-2; 7 positions agree with TRBD1. The TCR originated in a woman aged 25 to 39 who had recovered from COVID-19. Sequencing was carried out using peripheral blood. The CDR3 bases are TGTGCCAGCAGTTTAACCCTGGGGGACAGTAGCTACACCTTC. Translated, it gives CASSLTLGDSSYTF.